These T cell receptor beta chains were read from a single sample in a study of shared clonotypes between healthy human individuals. The method was immunoSEQ multiplex PCR; TCRdb's version includes in-frame clones alone and lacks a portion of them. The sample comprises roughly 1.4 million clones, approximately 98.5% of which are singletons, and around 0.33% rests with the top ten. The sample was naive CD4+ T cells sorted from blood. The receptors were gathered from a young man in good health. Each CDR3 is given without its conserved first and last residue. Fields, in order: V gene, J gene, CDR3 length, CDR3 protein.

v_gene: TRBV5-1
j_gene: TRBJ1-1
len: 14
CDR3aa: ASSYLRTGSDTEAF

v_gene: TRBV18
j_gene: TRBJ2-7
len: 14
CDR3aa: ASSSTSGRASYEQY

v_gene: TRBV6-5
j_gene: TRBJ2-5
len: 11
CDR3aa: ASRMTGRETQY

v_gene: TRBV15
j_gene: TRBJ1-5
len: 13
CDR3aa: ATSRVRAGRQPQH

v_gene: TRBV7-9
j_gene: TRBJ2-7
len: 11
CDR3aa: ASSLDGTYEQY

v_gene: TRBV5-1
j_gene: TRBJ2-2
len: 13
CDR3aa: ASSLSGTDTGELF

v_gene: TRBV30
j_gene: TRBJ2-3
len: 13
CDR3aa: AWSALKLRLDTQY

v_gene: TRBV18
j_gene: TRBJ2-1
len: 14
CDR3aa: ASSPPGLISYNEQF

v_gene: TRBV11-2
j_gene: TRBJ1-4
len: 13
CDR3aa: ASSSDREWDEKLF

v_gene: TRBV5-7
j_gene: TRBJ2-7
len: 11
CDR3aa: ASSLDYSYEQY

v_gene: TRBV5-1
j_gene: TRBJ2-2
len: 13
CDR3aa: ASRYAGTLTGELF

v_gene: TRBV28
j_gene: TRBJ2-1
len: 11
CDR3aa: ASSLPGGNEQF

v_gene: TRBV7-9
j_gene: TRBJ2-1
len: 13
CDR3aa: ASSRRPGRPGEEF

v_gene: TRBV5-4
j_gene: TRBJ2-5
len: 13
CDR3aa: ASSSQRGQGETQY

v_gene: TRBV27
j_gene: TRBJ1-4
len: 13
CDR3aa: ASSLSDRGGEKLF

v_gene: TRBV11-2
j_gene: TRBJ1-2
len: 11
CDR3aa: ASSATGAYGYT

v_gene: TRBV5-1
j_gene: TRBJ2-2
len: 13
CDR3aa: ASSLSGRDTGELF

v_gene: TRBV19
j_gene: TRBJ2-6
len: 14
CDR3aa: ASSILAISGANVLT

v_gene: TRBV5-1
j_gene: TRBJ2-1
len: 13
CDR3aa: ASSQVPKNYNEQF

v_gene: TRBV5-6
j_gene: TRBJ1-1
len: 12
CDR3aa: ASSLVGWDTEAF

v_gene: TRBV11-3
j_gene: TRBJ2-2
len: 12
CDR3aa: ASSLMWDTGELF

v_gene: TRBV5-6
j_gene: TRBJ2-7
len: 12
CDR3aa: ASSLGGTAYEQY

v_gene: TRBV4-3
j_gene: TRBJ1-5
len: 12
CDR3aa: ASSQVIFGEPQH

v_gene: TRBV7-9
j_gene: TRBJ2-3
len: 14
CDR3aa: ASSPRGPLGTDTQY

v_gene: TRBV5-1
j_gene: TRBJ2-2
len: 12
CDR3aa: ASSATGRAGELF

v_gene: TRBV9
j_gene: TRBJ1-1
len: 11
CDR3aa: ASSVAGNTEAF

v_gene: TRBV19
j_gene: TRBJ2-7
len: 14
CDR3aa: ASSITSSDSYYEQY

v_gene: TRBV29-1
j_gene: TRBJ2-1
len: 16
CDR3aa: SVVIGLAGGPDFNEQF

v_gene: TRBV11-3
j_gene: TRBJ2-3
len: 15
CDR3aa: ASSDSSLFSSTDTQY

v_gene: TRBV29-1
j_gene: TRBJ2-3
len: 13
CDR3aa: SVTGLAGLTDTQY

v_gene: TRBV27
j_gene: TRBJ1-5
len: 14
CDR3aa: ASSGAQTPSNQPQH

v_gene: TRBV19
j_gene: TRBJ1-5
len: 12
CDR3aa: ASTIGSKYQPQH

v_gene: TRBV9
j_gene: TRBJ1-4
len: 13
CDR3aa: ASSGRQATNEKLF

v_gene: TRBV5-5
j_gene: TRBJ2-6
len: 16
CDR3aa: ASSRRTQSPSGANVLT

v_gene: TRBV28
j_gene: TRBJ2-2
len: 10
CDR3aa: ATIKTPWELF

v_gene: TRBV30
j_gene: TRBJ2-7
len: 13
CDR3aa: AWSRSRAKISEQY

v_gene: TRBV29-1
j_gene: TRBJ2-1
len: 11
CDR3aa: SNSGRGEDEQF

v_gene: TRBV30
j_gene: TRBJ2-1
len: 11
CDR3aa: ACQADSYNEQF

v_gene: TRBV30
j_gene: TRBJ1-1
len: 11
CDR3aa: AWSGQVVTEAF

v_gene: TRBV5-4
j_gene: TRBJ1-2
len: 14
CDR3aa: ASSPDRVMLPYGYT

v_gene: TRBV18
j_gene: TRBJ2-1
len: 12
CDR3aa: ASSRDYRVNEQF

v_gene: TRBV9
j_gene: TRBJ1-5
len: 12
CDR3aa: ASSVGSSNQPQH

v_gene: TRBV4-2
j_gene: TRBJ1-1
len: 12
CDR3aa: ASSQDSSISEAF

v_gene: TRBV7-9
j_gene: TRBJ2-5
len: 10
CDR3aa: AGGPYQETQY

v_gene: TRBV27
j_gene: TRBJ2-2
len: 12
CDR3aa: ASNKGQNTGELF

v_gene: TRBV7-7
j_gene: TRBJ2-2
len: 11
CDR3aa: ASSTSPGGELF

v_gene: TRBV30
j_gene: TRBJ1-5
len: 11
CDR3aa: AWSGPGGMPQH

v_gene: TRBV7-8
j_gene: TRBJ1-2
len: 13
CDR3aa: ASSSQGPGNYGYT

v_gene: TRBV7-9
j_gene: TRBJ2-5
len: 13
CDR3aa: ASSLFGAVQETQY

v_gene: TRBV5-1
j_gene: TRBJ2-1
len: 13
CDR3aa: ASISTPIYNNEQF

v_gene: TRBV6-5
j_gene: TRBJ2-7
len: 10
CDR3aa: ASSKSSYEQY

v_gene: TRBV9
j_gene: TRBJ2-7
len: 13
CDR3aa: ASSVGGLASYEQY

v_gene: TRBV6-1
j_gene: TRBJ1-1
len: 10
CDR3aa: ASSPPRLEAF

v_gene: TRBV18
j_gene: TRBJ1-4
len: 13
CDR3aa: ASSPRVLSNEKLF

v_gene: TRBV2
j_gene: TRBJ2-2
len: 12
CDR3aa: ASRPDPAAGELF

v_gene: TRBV4-3
j_gene: TRBJ2-7
len: 13
CDR3aa: ASSQDQGAPYEQY

v_gene: TRBV9
j_gene: TRBJ2-3
len: 11
CDR3aa: ASSVARTDTQY

v_gene: TRBV5-1
j_gene: TRBJ1-1
len: 16
CDR3aa: ASSLQTPTGVLGTEAF

v_gene: TRBV7-9
j_gene: TRBJ2-1
len: 15
CDR3aa: ASSPRGTSGNYNEQF

v_gene: TRBV4-3
j_gene: TRBJ2-7
len: 14
CDR3aa: ASSQRAASGFYEQY